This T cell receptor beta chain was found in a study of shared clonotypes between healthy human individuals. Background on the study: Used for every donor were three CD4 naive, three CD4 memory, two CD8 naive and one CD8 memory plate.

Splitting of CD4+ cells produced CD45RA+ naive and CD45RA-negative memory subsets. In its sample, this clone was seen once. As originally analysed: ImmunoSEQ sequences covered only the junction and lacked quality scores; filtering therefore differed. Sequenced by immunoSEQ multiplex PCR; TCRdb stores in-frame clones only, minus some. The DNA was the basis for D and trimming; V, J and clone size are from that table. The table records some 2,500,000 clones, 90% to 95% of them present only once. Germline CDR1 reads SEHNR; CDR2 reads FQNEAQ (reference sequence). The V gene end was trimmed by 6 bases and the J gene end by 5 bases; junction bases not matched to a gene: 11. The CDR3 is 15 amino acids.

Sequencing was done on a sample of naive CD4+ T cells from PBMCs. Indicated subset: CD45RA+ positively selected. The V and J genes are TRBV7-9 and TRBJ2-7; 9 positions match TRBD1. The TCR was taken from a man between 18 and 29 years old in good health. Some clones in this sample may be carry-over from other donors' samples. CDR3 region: CASRDAGTGTDEQYF. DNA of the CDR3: TGTGCCAGCAGGGATGCCGGGACAGGGACGGACGAGCAGTACTTC.